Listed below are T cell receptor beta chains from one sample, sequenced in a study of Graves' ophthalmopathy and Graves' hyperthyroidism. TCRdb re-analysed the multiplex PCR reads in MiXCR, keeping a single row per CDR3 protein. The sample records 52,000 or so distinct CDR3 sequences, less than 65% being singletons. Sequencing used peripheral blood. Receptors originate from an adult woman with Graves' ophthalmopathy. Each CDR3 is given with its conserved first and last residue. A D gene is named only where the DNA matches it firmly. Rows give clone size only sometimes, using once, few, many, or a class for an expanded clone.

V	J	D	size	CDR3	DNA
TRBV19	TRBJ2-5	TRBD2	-	CASSSHLPIAGAMGETQYF	TGTGCCAGTAGTTCCCACCTGCCCATAGCGGGAGCTATGGGGGAGACCCAGTACTTC
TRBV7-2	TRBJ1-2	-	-	CASSQDYSHGYTF	TGTGCCAGCAGCCAAGATTACAGCCATGGCTACACCTTC
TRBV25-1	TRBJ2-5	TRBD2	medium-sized	CASRTGGRETQYF	TGTGCCAGCAGGACGGGAGGGCGAGAGACCCAGTACTTC
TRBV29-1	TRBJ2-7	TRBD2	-	CSVDDTSGPGEQYF	TGCAGCGTTGATGATACTAGCGGGCCAGGCGAGCAGTACTTC
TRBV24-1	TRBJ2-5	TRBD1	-	CATSESTGPDQYF	TGTGCCACCAGTGAGTCGACAGGGCCGGACCAGTACTTC
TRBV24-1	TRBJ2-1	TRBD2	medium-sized	CATSDVTSGNYNEQFF	TGTGCCACCAGTGACGTGACTAGCGGGAACTACAATGAGCAGTTCTTC
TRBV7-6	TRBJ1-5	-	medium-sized	CASSRTALGPQHF	TGTGCCAGCAGCCGGACAGCCCTTGGGCCCCAGCATTTT
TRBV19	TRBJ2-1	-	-	CASSVPRRVWGNEQFF	TGTGCTAGTAGTGTCCCAAGGAGGGTATGGGGTAATGAGCAGTTCTTC
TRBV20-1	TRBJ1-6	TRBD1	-	CSAVRDRVDNSPLHF	TGCAGTGCTGTCAGGGACAGGGTGGATAATTCACCCCTCCACTTT
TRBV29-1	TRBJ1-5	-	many	CSVRMGFNQPQHF	TGCAGCGTTAGAATGGGGTTCAATCAGCCCCAGCATTTT
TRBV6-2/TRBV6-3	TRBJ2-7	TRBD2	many	CASTESGRAYEQYF	TGTGCCAGCACCGAAAGCGGGAGGGCCTACGAGCAGTACTTC
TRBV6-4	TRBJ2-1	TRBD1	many	CASSDRQGARNEQFF	TGTGCCAGCAGCGACCGGCAGGGGGCTAGAAATGAGCAGTTCTTC
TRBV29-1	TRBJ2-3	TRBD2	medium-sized	CSVGTSGTDTQYF	TGCAGCGTTGGGACTAGCGGCACAGATACGCAGTATTTT
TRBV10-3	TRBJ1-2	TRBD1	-	CAISEQGRGYGYTF	TGTGCCATCAGTGAACAGGGGCGCGGCTATGGCTACACCTTC
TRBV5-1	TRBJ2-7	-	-	CASSGGDRTYEQYF	TGCGCCAGCAGCGGAGGGGACAGAACCTACGAGCAGTACTTC
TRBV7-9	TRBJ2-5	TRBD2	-	CASNEAASGGPKETQYF	TGTGCCAGCAATGAAGCGGCTAGCGGAGGGCCTAAAGAGACCCAGTACTTC
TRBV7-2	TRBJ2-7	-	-	CASSLAGAFEQYF	TGTGCCAGCAGCTTAGCGGGAGCTTTCGAGCAGTACTTC
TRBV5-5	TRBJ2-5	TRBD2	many	CASSPDWGGETQYF	TGTGCCAGCAGTCCCGACTGGGGAGGGGAGACCCAGTACTTC
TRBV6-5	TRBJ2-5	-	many	CASSYSRGVAETQYF	TGTGCCAGCAGTTATTCCCGCGGGGTAGCGGAGACCCAGTACTTC
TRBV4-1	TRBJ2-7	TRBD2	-	CASSPPQRTSVPEQYF	TGCGCCAGCAGCCCGCCCCAACGGACTAGCGTCCCCGAGCAGTACTTC
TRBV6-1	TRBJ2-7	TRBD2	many	CASSATSGSPYEQYF	TGTGCCAGCAGTGCTACTAGCGGGAGTCCATACGAGCAGTACTTC
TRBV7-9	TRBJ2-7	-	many	CASSLGQLVYEQYF	TGTGCCAGCAGCCTAGGACAGCTAGTCTACGAGCAGTACTTC
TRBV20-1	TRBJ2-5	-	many	CSARETGARETQYF	TGCAGTGCTAGAGAAACGGGGGCGAGAGAGACCCAGTACTTC
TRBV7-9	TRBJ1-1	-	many	CASSLLVGDNTEAFF	TGTGCCAGCAGCCTCCTGGTGGGGGATAACACTGAAGCTTTCTTT
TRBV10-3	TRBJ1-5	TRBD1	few	CAISERGGTANQPQHF	TGTGCCATCAGTGAGCGAGGAGGGACAGCCAATCAGCCCCAGCATTTT
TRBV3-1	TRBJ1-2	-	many	CASGRAGDYGYTF	TGTGCCAGCGGCCGGGCTGGGGACTATGGCTACACCTTC
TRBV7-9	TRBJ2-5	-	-	CASSLPAAGWGTQYF	TGTGCCAGCTCCCTGCCAGCGGCCGGGTGGGGGACCCAGTACTTC
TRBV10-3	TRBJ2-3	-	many	CASEQGGRTDTQYF	TGTGCCAGCGAACAGGGAGGAAGGACAGATACGCAGTATTTT
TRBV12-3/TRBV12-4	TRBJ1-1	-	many	CASSVRGNTEAFF	TGTGCCAGCAGTGTCCGGGGGAACACTGAAGCTTTCTTT
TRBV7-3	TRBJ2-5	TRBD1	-	CASRADRGEETQYF	TGTGCCAGCAGGGCGGACAGGGGAGAAGAGACCCAGTACTTC
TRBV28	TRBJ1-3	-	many	CASSLGRSGNTIYF	TGTGCCAGCAGTTTGGGTCGCTCTGGAAACACCATATATTTT
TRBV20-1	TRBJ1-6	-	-	CSARSDSYPSPLHF	TGCAGTGCTAGATCAGACAGTTACCCGTCACCCCTCCACTTT
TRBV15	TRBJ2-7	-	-	CATSLGGDGYEQYF	TGTGCCACCAGCTTAGGGGGAGATGGTTACGAGCAGTACTTC
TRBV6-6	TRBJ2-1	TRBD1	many	CASRPQDRGLFF	TGTGCCAGCAGGCCGCAGGACAGGGGTCTGTTCTTC
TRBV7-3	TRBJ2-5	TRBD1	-	CASSRTGMVKTQYF	TGTGCCAGCAGCCGGACAGGGATGGTAAAGACCCAGTACTTC
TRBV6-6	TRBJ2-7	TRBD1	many	CASSYLPDRVSSYEQYF	TGTGCCAGCAGTTACCTTCCCGACAGGGTGAGCTCCTACGAGCAGTACTTC
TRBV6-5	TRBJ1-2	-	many	CASSLVSNYGYTF	TGTGCCAGCAGTTTGGTTTCTAACTATGGCTACACCTTC
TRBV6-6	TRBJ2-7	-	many	CASSYLSSTAYEQYF	TGTGCCAGCAGCTACTTAAGTTCGACCGCCTACGAGCAGTACTTC
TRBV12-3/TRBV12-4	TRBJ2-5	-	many	CASSLRLETQYF	TGTGCCAGCAGTTTACGGTTGGAGACCCAGTACTTC
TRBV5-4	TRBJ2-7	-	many	CASSIDPPSSYEQYF	TGTGCCAGCAGCATCGATCCTCCGAGCTCCTACGAGCAGTACTTC
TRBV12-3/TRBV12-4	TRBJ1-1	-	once	CASSLGAEAFF	TGTGCCAGCAGTTTAGGGGCCGAAGCTTTCTTT
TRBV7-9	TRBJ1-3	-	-	CASSLTRMASSRNTIYF	TGTGCCAGCAGCTTGACTCGAATGGCGTCCTCTAGAAACACCATATATTTT
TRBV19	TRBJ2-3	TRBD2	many	CASSRTSLAGGTDTQYF	TGTGCCAGTAGTCGAACATCCCTAGCGGGAGGCACAGATACGCAGTATTTT
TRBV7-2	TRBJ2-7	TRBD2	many	CASSSTTSGRVEQYF	TGTGCCAGCAGCTCTACGACTAGCGGGAGGGTCGAGCAGTACTTC
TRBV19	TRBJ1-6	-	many	CATSYELGPLHF	TGTGCCACCTCTTACGAGTTGGGCCCCCTCCACTTT
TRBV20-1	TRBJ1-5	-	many	CSARVPHSKRAVTNQPQHF	TGCAGTGCTAGAGTCCCCCACTCAAAGCGGGCAGTCACGAATCAGCCCCAGCATTTT
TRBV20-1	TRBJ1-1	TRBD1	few	CSAGASDRVGEASF	TGCAGTGCTGGAGCCTCCGACAGGGTAGGAGAAGCTTCCTTT
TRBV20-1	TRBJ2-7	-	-	CSPRLGTVYEQYF	TGCAGTCCCCGGCTAGGGACCGTATACGAGCAGTACTTC